This record looks at one T cell receptor beta chain sequence and its context. The target antigen is unknown. The data derive from a study of vaccination and CD4 T cells after COVID-19. Overall study: By nasal swab PCR, the convalescent patients were SARS-CoV-2 positive, with several mild cases and one severe.

Sequence data for DNA of cultured CD4+ T cells were generated by the Oncomine TCR Beta short-read assay. Investigators isolated genomic DNA from cultured CD4+ T cells. One entry per CDR3 protein results from TCRdb running MiXCR on the PCR reads. The table lists 20,000 to 25,000 distinct CDR3 sequences, 43% of them singletons. The J segment lost 3 bases and the V segment lost 4 bases, leaving 8 bases of the junction unmatched. Looked up from germline, CDR1 is MNHEY and CDR2 is SVGAGI. This CDR3 is 15 amino acids long. Treatment noted: approximately 9-day PBMC culture with coronavirus spike peptide pools or control peptides (ViraFEST assay). The dates of positive PCR tests extended from March through December 2020 and came before the US Alpha, Beta and Delta variants.

The sample taken for sequencing was CD4+ T cells from blood, cultured in vitro. The chain carries TRBV6-5 and TRBJ2-7; 8 bases align to TRBD1. The receptor was isolated from a human donor who had recovered from COVID-19. The CDR3 nucleotides read TGTGCCAGCAGTTTCGCGGACAGGGAGCACTACGAGCAGTACTTC. Its protein product is CASSFADREHYEQYF.